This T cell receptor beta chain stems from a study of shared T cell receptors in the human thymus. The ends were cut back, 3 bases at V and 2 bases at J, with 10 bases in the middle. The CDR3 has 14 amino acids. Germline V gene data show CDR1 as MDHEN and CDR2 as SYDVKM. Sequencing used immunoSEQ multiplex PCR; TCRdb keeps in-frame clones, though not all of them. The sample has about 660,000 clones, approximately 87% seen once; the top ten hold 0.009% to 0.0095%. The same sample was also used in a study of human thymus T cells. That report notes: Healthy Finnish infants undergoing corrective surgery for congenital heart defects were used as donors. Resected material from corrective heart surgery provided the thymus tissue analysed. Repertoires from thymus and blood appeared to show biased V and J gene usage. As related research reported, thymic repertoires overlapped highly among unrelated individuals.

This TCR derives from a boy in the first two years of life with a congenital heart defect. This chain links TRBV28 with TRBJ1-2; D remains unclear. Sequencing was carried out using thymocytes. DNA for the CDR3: TGTGCCAGCAGTTTCCACGCGGCGAACTATGGCTACACCTTC. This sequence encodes CASSFHAANYGYTF.